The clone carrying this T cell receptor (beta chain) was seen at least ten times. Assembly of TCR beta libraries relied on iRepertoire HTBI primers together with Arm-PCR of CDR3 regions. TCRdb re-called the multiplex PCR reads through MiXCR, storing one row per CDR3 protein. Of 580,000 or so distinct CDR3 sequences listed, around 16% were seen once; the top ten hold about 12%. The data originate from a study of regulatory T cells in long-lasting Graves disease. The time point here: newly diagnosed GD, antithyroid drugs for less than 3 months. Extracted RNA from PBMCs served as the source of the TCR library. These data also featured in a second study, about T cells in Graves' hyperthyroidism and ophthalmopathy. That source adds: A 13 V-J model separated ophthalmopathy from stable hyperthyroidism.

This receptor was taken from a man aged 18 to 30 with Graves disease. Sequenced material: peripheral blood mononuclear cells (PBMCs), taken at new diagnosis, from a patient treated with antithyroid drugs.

This CDR3 is CARKTGLNTEAFF. The CDR3 bases are TGTGCCAGGAAAACAGGGCTGAACACTGAAGCTTTCTTT. The chain carries TRBV19 and TRBJ1-1; maybe TRBD1 (6 bases). Trimming shortened V by 9 bases and J by 0 bases, and 11 bases separated the two germline ends. The CDR3 totals 13 residues. CDR1 and CDR2 (germline): LNHDA, SQIVND (reference sequence).